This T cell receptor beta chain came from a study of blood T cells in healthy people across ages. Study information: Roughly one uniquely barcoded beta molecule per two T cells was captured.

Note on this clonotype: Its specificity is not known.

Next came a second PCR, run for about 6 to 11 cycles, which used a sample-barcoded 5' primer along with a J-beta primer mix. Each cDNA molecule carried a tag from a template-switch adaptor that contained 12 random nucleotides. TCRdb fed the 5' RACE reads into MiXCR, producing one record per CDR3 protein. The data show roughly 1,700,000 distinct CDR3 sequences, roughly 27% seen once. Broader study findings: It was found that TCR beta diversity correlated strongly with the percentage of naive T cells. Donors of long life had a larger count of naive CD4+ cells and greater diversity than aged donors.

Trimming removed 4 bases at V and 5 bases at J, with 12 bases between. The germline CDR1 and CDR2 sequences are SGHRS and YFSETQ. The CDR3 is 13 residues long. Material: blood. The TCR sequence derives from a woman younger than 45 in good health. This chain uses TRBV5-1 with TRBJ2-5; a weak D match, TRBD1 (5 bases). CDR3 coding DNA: TGCGCCAGCAGCCCCAAGGGGTGGGAGACCCAGTACTTC. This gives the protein CASSPKGWETQYF.